Below, 19 T cell receptor beta chains from the same sample are listed, as sequenced in a study of T cell responses to AZD1222 COVID-19 vaccine. Clones were read by immunoSEQ multiplex PCR, and TCRdb kept only the in-frame ones, dropping some. In the table there are around 99,000 clones, just over 90% of which are singletons. Sample: peripheral blood, taken 28 days after the second AZD1222 dose. Receptors originate from an adult who received the AZD1222 COVID-19 vaccine.

The V and J genes are TRBV29-1 and TRBJ2-3; maybe TRBD1 (5 bases). The CDR3 has 12 amino acids. From germline, CDR1 is SQVTM and CDR2 ANQGSEA. Trimming left V 4 bases short and J 3 bases short, with 8 bases between. CDR3 protein: CSVAGYTDTQYF. The CDR3 bases are TGCAGCGTTGCAGGGTATACAGATACGCAGTATTTT.

This clone was detected once. The chain carries TRBV27 and TRBJ2-5; no firm D call. Germline V gives CDR1 MNHEY, CDR2 SMNVEV (reference sequence). This CDR3 is 9 amino acids long. Between the trimmed V and J ends, which lost 11 bases and 3 bases, there was a span of 4 bases. CDR3 bases: TGTGCCCCCAAAGAGACCCAGTACTTC. Translating it yields CAPKETQYF.

The gene calls are TRBV19 and TRBJ1-5; 7 nucleotides agree with TRBD1. Looked up from germline, CDR1 is LNHDA and CDR2 is SQIVND (reference sequence). The CDR3 extends over 16 amino acids. Trimming removed 3 bases from V and 3 bases from J; junction bases left unmatched: 8. This chain's CDR3 is CASSITGDRVNQPQHF. CDR3 nucleotide sequence: TGTGCCAGTAGTATCACAGGGGATCGTGTCAATCAGCCCCAGCATTTT.

The V gene is TRBV4-1, the J gene TRBJ1-1, with unresolved D. The V and J ends lost 4 bases and 7 bases respectively, with 19 bases between them. The CDR3 loop spans 15 amino acids. Germline loops: CDR1 MGHRA, CDR2 YSYEKL. CDR3 in amino acids: CASSPRRRQGNEAFF. As DNA, the CDR3 is TGCGCCAGCAGCCCGAGGAGGCGTCAAGGAAATGAAGCTTTCTTT.

This chain joins TRBV2 and TRBJ2-7, with D possibly TRBD2 on 6 matching bases. The CDR3 spans 13 residues. The germline V and J ends were trimmed by 9 bases and 2 bases, with 14 bases remaining between them. The germline V gene has CDR1 SNHLY and CDR2 FYNNEI. In nucleotides, the CDR3 is TGTGCCAGTCAGACTAGTCTCGCCTACGAGCAGTACTTC. Translating gives CASQTSLAYEQYF.

The chain links TRBV29-1 to TRBJ2-7; D ambiguous. The CDR3 is 12 amino acids. Germline CDR1 reads SQVTM; CDR2 reads ANQGSEA. The ends were cut back, 5 bases at V and 0 bases at J, with 8 bases in the middle. The CDR3: CSVSFDSYEQYF. The CDR3 DNA reads as TGCAGCGTTAGCTTTGACTCCTACGAGCAGTACTTC.

This sequence joins TRBV28 and TRBJ2-3; 15 bases match TRBD2. The germline CDR1 and CDR2 sequences are MDHEN and SYDVKM. The V gene end was trimmed by 5 bases and the J gene end by 4 bases; junction bases not matched to a gene: 7. CDR3 length: 17 residues. CDR3 region: CASSQGTSGRRADTQYF. The DNA of the CDR3 is TGTGCCAGCAGTCAAGGGACTAGCGGGAGGAGGGCAGATACGCAGTATTTT. Complete variable domain (other parts from reference TRBV28 and TRBJ2-3): DVKVTQSSRYLVKRTGEKVFLECVQDMDHENMFWYRQDPGLGLRLIYFSYDVKMKEKGDIPEGYSVSREKKERFSLILESASTNQTSMYLCASSQGTSGRRADTQYFGPGTRLTVL.

V gene TRBV28 combines with J gene TRBJ1-1; 7 positions agree with TRBD1. CDR3 length equals 16 residues. The germline V gene has CDR1 MDHEN and CDR2 SYDVKM. Unmatched junction bases numbered 7, after V lost 1 base and J lost 2 bases. CDR3 coding DNA: TGTGCCAGCAGTTTATTAGGGGGCTCCCACAACACTGAAGCTTTCTTT. It is translated as CASSLLGGSHNTEAFF.

The rearrangement links TRBV3-1 (or the pseudogene TRBV3-2) to TRBJ1-1; D unresolved. The CDR3 spans 12 residues. Between the trimmed V and J ends, which lost 4 bases and 1 base, there was a span of 4 bases. Germline V gene sequence: CDR1 LGHDT, CDR2 YNNKEL (reference sequence). The CDR3 sequence: CASSLGNTEAFF. The CDR3 DNA is TGTGCCAGCAGCCTGGGGAACACTGAAGCTTTCTTT.

The V and J genes are TRBV7-9 and TRBJ1-5; no firm D call. The CDR3 contains 13 residues. V was cut by 11 bases and J by 2 bases, with 13 bases left in between. Germline lookup yields CDR1 SEHNR and CDR2 FQNEAQ (reference sequence). This CDR3 is CACAGDGNQPQHF. The CDR3 nucleotides are TGTGCCTGCGCCGGGGATGGCAATCAGCCCCAGCATTTT.

A single count supports this clone. The genes are TRBV27 and TRBJ2-3, with 12 bases lining up with TRBD2. Germline V gene data show CDR1 as MNHEY and CDR2 as SMNVEV (reference sequence). This CDR3 region has 17 residues. The V segment lost 2 bases and the J segment 2 bases; nucleotides outside the gene matches: 5. DNA for the CDR3: TGTGCCAGCAGTTTACAGCGACTAGCGGGGGACACAGATACGCAGTATTTT. It is translated as CASSLQRLAGDTDTQYF.

V is TRBV4-1 and J is TRBJ1-5; tentatively, D is TRBD1 (5 bases). The CDR3 contains 15 residues. Trimming pared 1 base from V and 6 bases from J, leaving 13 bases between. Germline loops: CDR1 MGHRA, CDR2 YSYEKL. CDR3 DNA sequence: TGCGCCAGCAGCCAAGTTATGGGGGTAAGTCAGCCCCAGCATTTT. It yields the protein CASSQVMGVSQPQHF.

This rearrangement joins TRBV19 to TRBJ2-2; tentatively, D is TRBD1 or TRBD2 (5 bases each). The V and J ends lost 7 bases and 7 bases respectively, with 19 bases between them. Germline V CDR1 and CDR2: LNHDA, SQIVND (reference sequence). This CDR3 comprises 15 residues. The CDR3 nucleotides read TGTGCCAGTACCTTACTCGGGGCTACGGGCGGGGAGCTGTTTTTT. Residues: CASTLLGATGGELFF.

The genes are TRBV5-3 and TRBJ1-4, with D maybe TRBD1 (6 bases). TRBV5-3 is labeled an ORF, and its function is uncertain. The CDR3 is 15 amino acids. Trimming left V 1 base short and J 3 bases short, with 10 bases between. CDR3 coding DNA: TGTGCCAGAAGCTTGACAGGGCGGTCTAATGAAAAACTGTTTTTT. It encodes CARSLTGRSNEKLFF.

This clone occurred once. This chain joins TRBV4-1 and TRBJ2-3, with 10 nucleotides matching TRBD2. CDR3 length: 16 amino acids. CDR1 and CDR2 from the germline V gene are MGHRA and YSYEKL. V trimming: 1 base; J trimming: 6 bases; junction bases outside the gene matches: 7. CDR3 DNA sequence: TGCGCCAGCAGCCAAGGGGAGCTAGCGGGAGCGGATACGCAGTATTTT. Residues: CASSQGELAGADTQYF.

Written as DNA, the CDR3 is TGTGCCAGCAGCCGGGGACAGGGGGGTGGCAATGAGCAGTTCTTC. This codes for CASSRGQGGGNEQFF. The chain employs TRBV6-5 and TRBJ2-1; 11 bases agree with TRBD1. Germline CDR1 reads MNHEY; CDR2 reads SVGAGI. The CDR3 loop spans 15 amino acids. The V and J ends lost 6 bases and 6 bases, in that order; junction bases with no gene match: 7.

The chain joins TRBV6-1 to TRBJ1-1; 7 positions agree with TRBD1. V lost 1 base and J lost 11; bases outside the gene matches: 4. This CDR3 comprises 12 residues. CDR1 and CDR2 from the germline V gene are MNHNS and SASEGT. CDR3 sequence (DNA): TGTGCCAGCAGTGAAGATAGGGGGCTGGCTTTCTTT. It translates to CASSEDRGLAFF.

DNA for the CDR3: TGTGCCAGCAGTTTTATAAAGACCCCGGAGTACTTC. Protein sequence: CASSFIKTPEYF. The rearrangement uses TRBV28 and TRBJ2-7; no definite D call. Germline-derived CDR1 and CDR2 are MDHEN and SYDVKM. Trimming cost V 3 bases and J 11 bases, with 14 bases left between them. The CDR3 spans 12 residues.

This chain joins TRBV11-3 and TRBJ1-1, with D uncertain. CDR3 size: 13 residues. CDR1 is SGHNT and CDR2 is YENEEA in the germline V gene. Trimming removed 1 base from V and 1 base from J, with 4 bases in between. The CDR3 loop is CASSLATNTEAFF. The CDR3, as DNA: TGTGCCAGCAGCTTAGCCACGAACACTGAAGCTTTCTTT.